This TCR beta chain was identified during a study of blood T cell repertoires in COVID-19. Background on the study: Sites across the United States, Italy and Spain contributed samples from acute and convalescent COVID-19. T cells, B-cell-depleted T cells, or PBMCs supplied cDNA or gDNA.

The V segment lost 3 bases and the J segment 8 bases; nucleotides outside the gene matches: 8. The CDR3 totals 15 residues. Looked up from germline, CDR1 is LGHDT and CDR2 is YNNKEL (reference sequence). Clones were read by immunoSEQ multiplex PCR, and TCRdb kept only the in-frame ones, dropping some. Of about 120,000 clones listed, about 80% are singletons. This chain uses TRBV3-1 (or the pseudogene TRBV3-2) with TRBJ1-4; TRBD1 matches 8 bases. Sequenced input: peripheral blood. This TCR was recovered from a woman aged 80 or older with acute or convalescent COVID-19. CDR3 sequence (DNA): TGTGCCAGCAGCCAGGGTACAGGGGGACGCGAAAAACTGTTTTTT. It encodes CASSQGTGGREKLFF.